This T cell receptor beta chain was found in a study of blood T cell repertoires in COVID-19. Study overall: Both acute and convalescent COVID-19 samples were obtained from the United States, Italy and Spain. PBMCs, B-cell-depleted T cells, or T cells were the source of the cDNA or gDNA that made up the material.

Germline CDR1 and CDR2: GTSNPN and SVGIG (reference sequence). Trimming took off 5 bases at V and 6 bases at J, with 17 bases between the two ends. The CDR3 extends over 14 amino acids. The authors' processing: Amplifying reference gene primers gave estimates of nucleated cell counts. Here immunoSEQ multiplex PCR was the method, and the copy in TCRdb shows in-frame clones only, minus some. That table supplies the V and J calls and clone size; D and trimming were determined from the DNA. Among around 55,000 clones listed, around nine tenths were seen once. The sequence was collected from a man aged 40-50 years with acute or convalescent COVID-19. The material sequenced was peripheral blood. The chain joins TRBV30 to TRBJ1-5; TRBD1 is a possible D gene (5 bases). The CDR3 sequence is CAWGRAGLGQPQHF. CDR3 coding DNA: TGTGCCTGGGGGCGAGCAGGGCTGGGTCAGCCCCAGCATTTT.